The next 27 T cell receptor beta chains were all read from a single sample in a study of OX40 agonist ivuxolimab in advanced cancers. Measured with immunoSEQ multiplex PCR; TCRdb has only the in-frame clones, and not every one. Of about 53,000 clones in the sample, more than 70% are singletons; the top ten hold around 1.5%. The sequences come from CD4+ or CD8+ T cells sorted from blood, collected in a trial of the OX40 agonist ivuxolimab. These receptors originate from an adult with an advanced solid tumor such as melanoma, head and neck, liver or kidney cancer.

This clone showed up just once. This chain uses TRBV28 with TRBJ2-7, with 7 bases identical to TRBD1. The ends lost 2 bases at V and 7 bases at J; junction bases unmatched: 8. This CDR3 has 14 amino acids. Germline CDR1 MDHEN, CDR2 SYDVKM. CDR3: CASSLDRVVQEQYF. For the CDR3, the DNA is TGTGCCAGCAGTTTAGACAGGGTCGTTCAGGAGCAGTACTTC.

This chain links TRBV5-6 with TRBJ1-1, with no clear D. CDR1 is SGHDT and CDR2 is YYEEEE in the germline V gene. The CDR3 consists of 14 residues. V was cut by 2 bases and J by 0 bases, with 8 bases left in between. CDR3 nucleotides: TGTGCCAGCAGCTTACGGATTCTGAACACTGAAGCTTTCTTT. Protein: CASSLRILNTEAFF.

The chain couples TRBV6-1 to TRBJ1-4; possibly TRBD1 for D (5 bases). The length of the CDR3 is 15 residues. V lost 1 base and J lost 4, with 10 bases in between. Germline CDR1 is MNHNS and CDR2 is SASEGT. The CDR3 protein is CASSEDTGRNEKLFF. The CDR3, as DNA: TGTGCCAGCAGTGAAGATACAGGACGTAATGAAAAACTGTTTTTT.

The CDR3 bases are TGTGCCAGTAGTACCGGGACTAGCGGGATCGGGGAGCTGTTTTTT. Its protein is CASSTGTSGIGELFF. This rearrangement joins TRBV19 to TRBJ2-2; 13 bases agree with TRBD2. This CDR3 region has 15 residues. Trimming took 4 bases from V and 7 from J; bases not matched to a gene: 3. The germline V gene encodes CDR1 LNHDA and CDR2 SQIVND (reference sequence). The entire variable domain, with the rest obtained from reference TRBV19 and TRBJ2-2, is as follows: DGGITQSPKYLFRKEGQNVTLSCEQNLNHDAMYWYRQDPGQGLRLIYYSQIVNDFQKGDIAEGYSVSREKKESFPLTVTSAQKNPTAFYLCASSTGTSGIGELFFGEGSRLTVL.

The chain combines TRBV7-3 with TRBJ2-6, with D unclear. Germline-derived CDR1 and CDR2 are SGHTA and FQGTGA. This CDR3 contains 14 residues. The ends were cut back, 11 bases at V and 0 bases at J, with 11 bases in the middle. The CDR3 DNA is TGTGCCTGCGGACGCAACTCTGGGGCCAACGTCCTGACTTTC. Residues: CACGRNSGANVLTF. Combining the CDR3 with reference TRBV7-3 and TRBJ2-6 gives the whole variable domain GAGVSQTPSNKVTEKGKYVELRCDPISGHTALYWYRQSLGQGPEFLIYFQGTGAADDSGLPNDRFFAVRPEGSVSTLKIQRTERGDSAVYLCACGRNSGANVLTFGAGSRLTVL.

The V gene is TRBV5-6, the J gene TRBJ2-3; D is unresolved. The length of the CDR3 is 12 residues. V lost 3 bases to trimming and J lost 2 bases, with 4 bases between them. Germline V gene sequence: CDR1 SGHDT, CDR2 YYEEEE. Written as DNA, the CDR3 is TGTGCCAGCAGCTACGACACAGATACGCAGTATTTT. Translated: CASSYDTDTQYF.

The chain links TRBV11-3 to TRBJ2-7; D not resolved. The germline V and J ends were trimmed by 1 base and 3 bases, with 7 bases remaining between them. From germline, CDR1 is SGHNT and CDR2 YENEEA. This CDR3 region has 13 residues. The CDR3 protein is CASSLGGIYEQYF. Here the CDR3 DNA reads TGTGCCAGCAGCTTAGGGGGTATCTACGAGCAGTACTTC.

V is TRBV5-4 and J is TRBJ1-2, with D possibly being TRBD1 (6 bases). This CDR3 contains 15 residues. The V gene lost 4 bases and the J gene lost 1 base, with 14 bases spanning the gap. From germline, CDR1 is SGHNT and CDR2 YYREEE (reference sequence). The CDR3 region is CASSPGALGNYGYTF. CDR3 in DNA: TGTGCCAGCAGCCCGGGGGCCCTAGGTAACTATGGCTACACCTTC.

The rearrangement joins TRBV27 to TRBJ1-2, with D possibly TRBD1 on 5 matching bases. CDR3 length equals 16 residues. CDR1 is MNHEY, CDR2 SMNVEV, per germline (reference sequence). The V end lost 5 bases, the J end lost 4 bases, and 20 bases lay between the germline ends. The CDR3 nucleotides read TGTGCCAGCAGTCCCCGGTTGGGGGGGACCACCTATGGCTACACCTTC. Protein: CASSPRLGGTTYGYTF.

This clone was picked up one time. The chain uses TRBV15 and TRBJ2-7; possible D gene TRBD1, 5 bases. Trimming shortened V by 0 bases and J by 2 bases, and 8 bases separated the two germline ends. The CDR3 consists of 14 residues. Germline V lookup: CDR1 LNHNV, CDR2 YYDKDF (reference sequence). The CDR3 here is CATSREGETYEQYF. The CDR3 bases are TGTGCCACCAGCAGAGAAGGGGAAACCTACGAGCAGTACTTC.

The genes are TRBV7-9 and TRBJ2-7; 7 positions match TRBD2. The junction had 9 bases not matched to a gene; V was cut back by 2 bases and J by 2 bases. Per germline, CDR1 SEHNR and CDR2 FQNEAQ (reference sequence). The CDR3 loop spans 16 amino acids. The DNA for the CDR3 is TGTGCCAGCAGCTTAATGGGAGGGAGGGGCGCCTACGAGCAGTACTTC. This encodes CASSLMGGRGAYEQYF.

This sequence joins TRBV9 and TRBJ1-5, with D maybe TRBD1 (6 bases). Trimming shortened V by 7 bases and J by 3 bases, and 14 bases separated the two germline ends. The CDR3 has 14 amino acids. Germline V gives CDR1 SGDLS, CDR2 YYNGEE. The CDR3 is CASGTGTTNQPQHF. The CDR3 nucleotides read TGTGCCAGCGGCACAGGGACGACCAATCAGCCCCAGCATTTT.

V gene TRBV2 combines with J gene TRBJ2-1; D gene ambiguous. Per germline, CDR1 SNHLY and CDR2 FYNNEI. This CDR3 contains 11 residues. V was trimmed by 7 bases and J by 5 bases, leaving 6 bases between them. The DNA for the CDR3 is TGTGCCAGCATATTGGACAATGAGCAGTTCTTC. Its protein is CASILDNEQFF. Supplemented by reference TRBV2 and TRBJ2-1, the full variable domain reads EPEVTQTPSHQVTQMGQEVILRCVPISNHLYFYWYRQILGQKVEFLVSFYNNEISEKSEIFDDQFSVERPDGSNFTLKIRSTKLEDSAMYFCASILDNEQFFGPGTRLTVL.

The rearrangement uses TRBV28 and TRBJ1-1; the D is unclear. From germline, CDR1 is MDHEN and CDR2 SYDVKM. The CDR3 is 13 residues long. V was trimmed by 0 bases and J by 4 bases, leaving 6 bases between them. The CDR3 protein is CASSLWGTTEAFF. CDR3 bases: TGTGCCAGCAGTTTATGGGGTACCACTGAAGCTTTCTTT.

The CDR3: CASSFSGANVLTF. The CDR3 DNA is TGTGCCAGCAGCTTTTCTGGGGCCAACGTCCTGACTTTC. The rearrangement joins TRBV5-6 to TRBJ2-6; D call uncertain. Germline V CDR1 and CDR2: SGHDT, YYEEEE. The CDR3 consists of 13 residues. V dropped 2 bases and J dropped 1 base, with 1 base sitting between them.

The chain carries TRBV2 and TRBJ1-5; TRBD1 aligns across 7 bases. CDR1 and CDR2 (germline): SNHLY, FYNNEI. Trimming at V came to 6 bases and at J to 5 bases, leaving 10 bases not matched to a gene. This CDR3 spans 15 amino acids. CDR3 sequence (DNA): TGTGCCAGCAGCCCGCAGGGGGGACGGGATCAGCCCCAGCATTTT. It codes for CASSPQGGRDQPQHF.

This rearrangement joins TRBV28 to TRBJ2-5; 8 bases agree with TRBD1. The J call may be wrong; the DNA end is better matched by TRBJ2-7. From germline, CDR1 is MDHEN and CDR2 SYDVKM. The CDR3 totals 14 residues. CDR3 DNA: TGTGCCAGCATAAAGGGAGCAGGGGGCGACGAGCAGTACTTC. Translated: CASIKGAGGDEQYF.

The gene calls are TRBV5-1 and TRBJ1-3; D is perhaps TRBD1 (5 bases). The length of the CDR3 is 15 residues. V shed 3 bases and J shed 0 bases, with 10 bases lying between them. The germline CDR1 and CDR2 sequences are SGHRS and YFSETQ. The CDR3 DNA is TGCGCCAGCAGCTCGGGACGTATCTCTGGAAACACCATATATTTT. Translation gives CASSSGRISGNTIYF.

The chain couples TRBV30 to TRBJ1-5, with D tentatively TRBD1 (6 bases). Trimming removed 0 bases at V and 7 bases at J, with 10 bases between. Germline CDR1 is GTSNPN and CDR2 is SVGIG (reference sequence). The CDR3 extends over 13 amino acids. The CDR3 is CAWSVRGEQPQHF. CDR3 DNA: TGTGCCTGGAGTGTTAGGGGGGAACAGCCCCAGCATTTT. Full variable domain (rest looked up from reference TRBV30 and TRBJ1-5): SQTIHQWPATLVQPVGSPLSLECTVEGTSNPNLYWYRQAAGRGLQLLFYSVGIGQISSEVPQNLSASRPQDRQFILSSKKLLLSDSGFYLCAWSVRGEQPQHFGDGTRLSIL.

The J gene is TRBJ1-1, the V gene TRBV6-5; D not certain. V was shortened by 0 bases and J by 6 bases, with 11 bases between the two germline ends. From germline, CDR1 is MNHEY and CDR2 SVGAGI. This CDR3 region has 14 residues. This CDR3 is CASSYSVNRAEAFF. CDR3 coding DNA: TGTGCCAGCAGTTACTCGGTAAACAGAGCTGAAGCTTTCTTT.

The chain has TRBV5-6 and TRBJ1-6, with D possibly matching TRBD1 (6 bases). The V gene's germline CDR1 is SGHDT and CDR2 YYEEEE. The length of the CDR3 is 15 residues. Trimming shortened V by 3 bases and J by 10 bases, and 17 bases separated the two germline ends. The chain's CDR3 is CASSSIGGIDSPLHF. The CDR3 nucleotides are TGTGCCAGCAGCTCTATAGGGGGAATTGACTCACCCCTCCACTTT.

The chain carries TRBV25-1 and TRBJ2-3; 7 bases are a match to TRBD2. This CDR3 comprises 16 residues. The junction had 10 bases not matched to a gene; V was cut back by 1 base and J by 6 bases. Germline loops: CDR1 MGHDK, CDR2 SYGVNS. Written as DNA, the CDR3 is TGTGCCAGCAGTGAATCGCTGGGGGGGGAGGGTGATACGCAGTATTTT. Its protein product is CASSESLGGEGDTQYF.

The V gene is TRBV28, the J gene TRBJ2-3; 11 nucleotides align to TRBD1. Germline values: CDR1 MDHEN, CDR2 SYDVKM. The junction had 8 bases not matched to a gene; V was cut back by 5 bases and J by 4 bases. The CDR3 runs to 16 residues. The CDR3 DNA follows: TGTGCCAGCAGTGGGGGGACAGGGGGGCTCCCAGATACGCAGTATTTT. This sequence encodes CASSGGTGGLPDTQYF.

The chain has TRBV30 and TRBJ2-2; 8 nucleotides align to TRBD1. The CDR3 runs to 13 residues. V shed 3 bases, J shed 4 bases, and the junction held 1 base outside the gene matches. Germline CDR1 and CDR2: GTSNPN and SVGIG (reference sequence). The CDR3 nucleotides read TGTGCCTGGAGAGACAGGGGCACCGGGGAGCTGTTTTTT. This gives the protein CAWRDRGTGELFF.

The rearrangement joins TRBV7-9 to TRBJ1-2, with D tentatively TRBD1 (5 bases). The germline V and J ends were trimmed by 0 bases and 3 bases, with 11 bases remaining between them. The CDR3 runs to 15 residues. The germline V gene has CDR1 SEHNR and CDR2 FQNEAQ (reference sequence). The DNA of the CDR3 is TGTGCCAGCAGCTTAGCGGCCGGGGGACACTATGGCTACACCTTC. This codes for CASSLAAGGHYGYTF.

The chain joins TRBV19 to TRBJ2-1; TRBD1 is a possible D gene (5 bases). The CDR3 totals 14 residues. V was cut by 4 bases and J by 4 bases, with 11 bases left in between. CDR1 and CDR2 (germline): LNHDA, SQIVND (reference sequence). In nucleotides, the CDR3 is TGTGCCAGTAGTAAAGGACACCCATACAATGAGCAGTTCTTC. Protein product: CASSKGHPYNEQFF. The full variable domain, rest sourced from reference TRBV19 and TRBJ2-1, is DGGITQSPKYLFRKEGQNVTLSCEQNLNHDAMYWYRQDPGQGLRLIYYSQIVNDFQKGDIAEGYSVSREKKESFPLTVTSAQKNPTAFYLCASSKGHPYNEQFFGPGTRLTVL.

This chain uses TRBV6-1 with TRBJ1-3; D gene unclear. The germline V and J ends were trimmed by 6 bases and 1 base, with 7 bases remaining between them. CDR1 and CDR2 (germline): MNHNS, SASEGT. The CDR3 length is 13 residues. The CDR3 spells CASRESSGNTIYF. The CDR3, as DNA: TGTGCCAGCAGAGAGTCATCTGGAAACACCATATATTTT.